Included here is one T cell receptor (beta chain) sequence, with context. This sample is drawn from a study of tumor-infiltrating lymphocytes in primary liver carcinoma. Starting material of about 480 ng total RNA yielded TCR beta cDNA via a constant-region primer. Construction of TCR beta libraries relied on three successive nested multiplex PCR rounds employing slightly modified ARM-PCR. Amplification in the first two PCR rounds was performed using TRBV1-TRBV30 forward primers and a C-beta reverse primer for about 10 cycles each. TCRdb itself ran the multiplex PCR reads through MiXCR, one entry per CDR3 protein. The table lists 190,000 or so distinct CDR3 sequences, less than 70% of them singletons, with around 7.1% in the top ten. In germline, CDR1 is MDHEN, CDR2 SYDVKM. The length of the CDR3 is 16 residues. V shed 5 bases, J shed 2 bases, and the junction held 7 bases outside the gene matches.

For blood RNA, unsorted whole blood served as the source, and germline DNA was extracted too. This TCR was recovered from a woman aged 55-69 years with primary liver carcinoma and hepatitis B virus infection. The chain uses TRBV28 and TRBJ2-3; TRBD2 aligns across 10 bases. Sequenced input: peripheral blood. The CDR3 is CASSPTSGTVTDTQYF. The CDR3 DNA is TGTGCCAGCAGTCCCACTAGCGGGACCGTCACAGATACGCAGTATTTT.